This TCR beta chain was recovered during a study of cytomegalovirus exposure and HLA in healthy donors. PCR employed 60 Vbeta and 13 Jbeta primers. The method was immunoSEQ multiplex PCR; TCRdb's version includes in-frame clones alone and lacks a portion of them. Among roughly 200,000 clones listed, around 83% were seen once. Trimming pared 4 bases from V and 1 base from J, leaving 8 bases between. Germline CDR1 reads MGHDK; CDR2 reads SYGVNS. This CDR3 is 14 amino acids long. The gene calls are TRBV25-1 and TRBJ2-1; perhaps TRBD1 as D (6 bases). This TCR came from a man in his forties in good health and CMV-seropositive. The sample comprised PBMCs. CDR3 region: CASSGGQSYNEQFF. The CDR3 nucleotides read TGTGCCAGCAGTGGTGGACAGTCCTACAATGAGCAGTTCTTC.